This TCR beta chain was sequenced in a study of metastatic and nonmetastatic thyroid tumors. About the research overall: Comparison of repertoires was carried out across blood and tumor or nodule tissue from malignant and benign thyroid patients. General observations from the study: Malignant thyroid tumors reportedly exceeded benign nodules significantly in TCR beta diversity, with the difference appearing in blood and tumor.

This clone was seen more than once but under ten times. What it binds is unknown. Looked up from germline, CDR1 is MNHNS and CDR2 is SASEGT. V was trimmed by 5 bases and J by 4 bases, leaving 6 bases between them. The CDR3 is made up of 12 amino acids. Thyroid surgery was performed in patients who had received no treatment beforehand. With MiXCR, TCRdb reprocessed the PCR reads. The data hold just over 70,000 clones, with around 19% observed a single time. The source is a female donor with papillary thyroid cancer or a benign thyroid nodule (not recorded which). Some clones in this sample may be carry-over from other donors' samples. The rearrangement uses TRBV6-1 and TRBJ1-5; no definite D call. Sequencing was carried out using blood. In DNA, the CDR3 is TGTGCCAGCAGTAGAACAAATCAGCCCCAGCATTTT. Translation gives CASSRTNQPQHF.